The clone carrying this T cell receptor beta chain was found once. What it binds is not known. The entry originates in a study of cytomegalovirus exposure and HLA in healthy donors. Study results and caveats: More than 150 TCR beta chains were listed as cytomegalovirus-associated.

With 60 Vbeta and 13 Jbeta primers, the PCR was carried out. Clones were sequenced by immunoSEQ multiplex PCR, and TCRdb holds only the in-frame ones, with some missing. Among about 83,000 clones listed, roughly 79% were seen once. Germline V gene data show CDR1 as SGHDT and CDR2 as YYEEEE. CDR3 length: 17 amino acids. Unmatched junction bases numbered 8, after V lost 1 base and J lost 0 bases. The TCR comes from a young woman in good health and CMV-seronegative. Sequenced input: PBMCs. The rearrangement uses TRBV5-6 and TRBJ1-1; TRBD1 agrees at 8 bases. The CDR3 nucleotides are TGTGCCAGCAGCTTGACAGGGGGTTATGAAATGAACACTGAAGCTTTCTTT. Protein product: CASSLTGGYEMNTEAFF.